This TCR beta chain is from a study of cytomegalovirus exposure and HLA in healthy donors. Unmatched junction bases numbered 4, after V lost 10 bases and J lost 5 bases. This CDR3 comprises 12 residues. Germline V gene data show CDR1 as LNHDA and CDR2 as SQIVND (reference sequence). In the case of this clone: The antigen is unknown.

This cohort consisted of healthy bone marrow donors. Study-level findings and limits: Compared with the roughly 700-donor mean, an Asian-associated ancestry cluster reportedly had fewer N-insertions, according to a later analysis.

Vbeta (60) and Jbeta (13) primers were used in the PCR. Only in-frame clones appear in the TCRdb table, and some are missing; sequencing was by immunoSEQ multiplex PCR. The sample yields 150,000 to 200,000 clones, roughly 78% seen once. What was sequenced was PBMCs. This TCR derives from a woman aged 45-65 years in good health and CMV-seropositive. The V call is TRBV19, the J call TRBJ2-5; 10 bases agree with TRBD2. Written as DNA, the CDR3 is TGTGCCACCGGACTAGCGGCGGAGACCCAGTACTTC. Its translation is CATGLAAETQYF.